This T cell receptor (beta chain) comes out of a study of blood T cell repertoires in COVID-19. On the study more broadly: The United States, Italy and Spain were the sources of the acute and convalescent COVID-19 samples.

The CDR3 is 13 residues long. Trimming took 5 bases from V and 1 from J, leaving 8 bases between them. Germline V CDR1 and CDR2: SGHNT, YENEEA. As handled by the study authors: Using reference gene primer amplification, nucleated cell counts were estimated. Profiled with immunoSEQ multiplex PCR; TCRdb holds only in-frame clones, not every one. That table supplies the V and J calls and clone size; D and trimming were determined from the DNA. The data show 73,000 or so clones, about 91% seen once. The source material was peripheral blood. The chain carries TRBV11-3 and TRBJ1-1, with TRBD1 as a possible D gene (6 bases). This TCR was sampled from a human donor with active COVID-19. The donor label of this sample is uncertain. CDR3 residues: CASSPRGNTEAFF. In nucleotides, the CDR3 is TGTGCCAGCAGCCCCAGGGGGAACACTGAAGCTTTCTTT.